This T cell receptor (beta chain) stems from a study of blood T cell repertoires in COVID-19. Study-wide context: PBMCs, B-cell-depleted T cells, or T cells were the source of the cDNA or gDNA that made up the material.

Trimming pared 1 base from V and 5 bases from J, leaving 14 bases between. This CDR3 has 15 amino acids. Germline V gives CDR1 SGHTA, CDR2 FQGNSA. Cohort 3 recovery required two negative PCRs, clearance, or symptom resolution. Original handling: Estimation of nucleated cell counts was performed using reference gene primer amplification. The assay was immunoSEQ multiplex PCR, and TCRdb's table has in-frame clones only and misses some. Clonal size and the V and J genes are those of that table, whereas D and trimming came from the DNA. The sample shows about 250,000 clones, around 84% of them seen only once.

This sequence joins TRBV7-2 and TRBJ1-1; tentatively, D is TRBD1 (5 bases). This TCR came from a man aged 35-49 years who had recovered from COVID-19. Sequenced: PBMCs or T cells enriched from blood (not recorded which). CDR3 loop: CASSLDAGRRTEAFF. In DNA, the CDR3 is TGTGCCAGCAGCTTAGATGCGGGGCGCCGGACTGAAGCTTTCTTT. The full variable domain, rest sourced from reference TRBV7-2 and TRBJ1-1, is GAGVSQSPSNKVTEKGKDVELRCDPISGHTALYWYRQSLGQGLEFLIYFQGNSAPDKSGLPSDRFSAERTGGSVSTLTIQRTQQEDSAVYLCASSLDAGRRTEAFFGQGTRLTVV.